Listed here are 4 T cell receptor beta chains from one sample, sequenced in a study of T cell changes during pregnancy in multiple sclerosis. The method was immunoSEQ multiplex PCR; TCRdb's version includes in-frame clones alone and lacks a portion of them. The sample yields some 60,000 clones, just under 95% seen once. The source material was CD4+ T cells from peripheral blood mononuclear cells, sampled before pregnancy. The receptors derive from a female donor with multiple sclerosis, enrolled in a pregnancy study.

This chain links TRBV18 with TRBJ2-3, with 12 positions matching TRBD2. The CDR3 runs to 18 residues. V trimming: 1 base; J trimming: 3 bases; junction bases outside the gene matches: 8. Germline V gives CDR1 KGHSH, CDR2 LQKENI. The CDR3 DNA reads as TGTGCCAGCTCACCACTCCCCTGGACTAGCGGGAATACAGATACGCAGTATTTT. Translation: CASSPLPWTSGNTDTQYF.

The chain combines TRBV9 with TRBJ2-5; TRBD2 matches at 10 bases. Germline CDR1 reads SGDLS; CDR2 reads YYNGEE. J was trimmed by 2 bases and V by 0 bases; bases with no gene match: 4. This CDR3 region has 16 residues. The CDR3 region is CASSVGTSGMQETQYF. DNA of the CDR3: TGTGCCAGCAGCGTAGGTACTAGCGGGATGCAAGAGACCCAGTACTTC.

The gene calls are TRBV20-1 and TRBJ2-3, with 7 bases lining up with TRBD1. Germline V gives CDR1 DFQATT, CDR2 SNEGSKA (reference sequence). The CDR3 is 11 amino acids. Trimming removed 5 bases from V and 9 bases from J; junction bases left unmatched: 5. The CDR3 is CSALTGSTQYF. CDR3 sequence (DNA): TGCAGTGCTCTGACAGGGTCCACGCAGTATTTT.

This rearrangement joins TRBV7-2 to TRBJ2-5; possible D gene TRBD2, 5 bases. Trimming cost V 1 base and J 7 bases, with 13 bases left between them. Germline CDR1 SGHTA, CDR2 FQGNSA. The CDR3 sequence is 14 residues long. This CDR3 is CASSLVSGEGTQYF. CDR3 nucleotide sequence: TGTGCCAGCAGCTTAGTTTCGGGCGAGGGGACCCAGTACTTC. The full variable domain, completed using reference TRBV7-2 and TRBJ2-5, is GAGVSQSPSNKVTEKGKDVELRCDPISGHTALYWYRQSLGQGLEFLIYFQGNSAPDKSGLPSDRFSAERTGGSVSTLTIQRTQQEDSAVYLCASSLVSGEGTQYFGPGTRLLVL.